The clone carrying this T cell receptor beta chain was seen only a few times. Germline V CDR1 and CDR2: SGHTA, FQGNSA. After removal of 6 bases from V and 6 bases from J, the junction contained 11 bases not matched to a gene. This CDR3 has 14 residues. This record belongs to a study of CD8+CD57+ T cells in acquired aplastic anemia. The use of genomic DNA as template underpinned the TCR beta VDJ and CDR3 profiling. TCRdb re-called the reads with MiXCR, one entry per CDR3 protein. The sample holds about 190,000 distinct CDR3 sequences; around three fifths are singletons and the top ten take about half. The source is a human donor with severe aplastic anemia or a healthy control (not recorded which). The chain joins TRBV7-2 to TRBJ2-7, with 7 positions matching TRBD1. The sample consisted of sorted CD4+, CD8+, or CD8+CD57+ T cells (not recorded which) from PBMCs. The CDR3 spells CASRFGEQGSEQYF. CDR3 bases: TGTGCCAGCAGGTTCGGGGAACAGGGGTCCGAGCAGTACTTC.